This TCR beta chain emerged from a study of beta chain features in type 1 diabetes. Trimming cost V 2 bases and J 0 bases, with 9 bases left between them. Germline V gene lookup returns CDR1 SGDLS and CDR2 YYNGEE. This CDR3 region has 14 residues. Every isolated RNA sample was fully reverse transcribed, so sequencing captured expressed TCRB transcripts. The protocol was immunoSEQ multiplex PCR, while the TCRdb copy is restricted to in-frame clones and leaves out a portion. The table lists around 300,000 clones, about 8% of them singletons. The clonotype comes from a woman younger than 30 in good health. The sequenced sample was central memory CD4+ T cells from blood. The J gene is TRBJ2-7, the V gene TRBV9; D gene unclear. The CDR3 DNA follows: TGTGCCAGCAGCGTGGGCTTCAGCTCCTACGAGCAGTACTTC. Protein product: CASSVGFSSYEQYF. Complete variable domain (other parts from reference TRBV9 and TRBJ2-7): DSGVTQTPKHLITATGQRVTLRCSPRSGDLSVYWYQQSLDQGLQFLIQYYNGEERAKGNILERFSAQQFPDLHSELNLSSLELGDSALYFCASSVGFSSYEQYFGPGTRLTVT.